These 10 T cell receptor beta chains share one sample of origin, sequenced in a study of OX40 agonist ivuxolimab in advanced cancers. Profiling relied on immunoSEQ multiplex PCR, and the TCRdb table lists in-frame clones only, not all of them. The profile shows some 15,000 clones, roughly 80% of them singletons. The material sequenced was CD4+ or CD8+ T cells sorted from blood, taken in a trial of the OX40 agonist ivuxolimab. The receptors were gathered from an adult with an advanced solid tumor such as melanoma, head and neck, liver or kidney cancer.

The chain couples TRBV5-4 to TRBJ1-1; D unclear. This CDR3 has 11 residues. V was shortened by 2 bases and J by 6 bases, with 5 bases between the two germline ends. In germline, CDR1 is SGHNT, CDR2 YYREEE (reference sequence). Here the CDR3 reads CASSFGAEAFF. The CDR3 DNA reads TGTGCCAGCAGCTTCGGGGCTGAAGCTTTCTTT.

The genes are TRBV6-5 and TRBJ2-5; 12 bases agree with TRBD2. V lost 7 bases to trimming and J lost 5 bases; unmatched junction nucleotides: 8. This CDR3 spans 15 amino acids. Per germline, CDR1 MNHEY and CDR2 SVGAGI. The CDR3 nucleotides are TGTGCCAGCACCCTAGCGGGAGGGCCGGGGGAGACCCAGTACTTC. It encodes CASTLAGGPGETQYF.

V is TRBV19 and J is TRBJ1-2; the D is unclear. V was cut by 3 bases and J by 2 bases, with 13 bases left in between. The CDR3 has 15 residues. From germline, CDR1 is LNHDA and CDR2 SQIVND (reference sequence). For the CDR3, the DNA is TGTGCCAGTAGTATCATTACCCCAGTGAACTATGGCTACACCTTC. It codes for CASSIITPVNYGYTF.

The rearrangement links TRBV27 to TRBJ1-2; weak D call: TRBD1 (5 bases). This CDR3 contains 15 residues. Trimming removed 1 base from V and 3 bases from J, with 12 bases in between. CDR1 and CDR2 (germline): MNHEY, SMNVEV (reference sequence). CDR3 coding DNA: TGTGCCAGCAGTTTATTACGGGGCTGGGACTATGGCTACACCTTC. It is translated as CASSLLRGWDYGYTF.

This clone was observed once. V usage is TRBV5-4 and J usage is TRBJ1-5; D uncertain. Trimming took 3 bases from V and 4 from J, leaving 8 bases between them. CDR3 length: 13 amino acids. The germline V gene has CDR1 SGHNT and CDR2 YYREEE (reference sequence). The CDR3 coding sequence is TGTGCCAGCAGCTCTGAGGTAAATCAGCCCCAGCATTTT. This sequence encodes CASSSEVNQPQHF.

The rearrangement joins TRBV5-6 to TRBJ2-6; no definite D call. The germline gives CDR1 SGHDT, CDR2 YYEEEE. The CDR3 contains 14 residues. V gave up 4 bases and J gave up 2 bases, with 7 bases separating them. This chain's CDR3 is CASSPSPGANVLTF. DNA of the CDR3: TGTGCCAGCAGCCCCAGTCCTGGGGCCAACGTCCTGACTTTC.

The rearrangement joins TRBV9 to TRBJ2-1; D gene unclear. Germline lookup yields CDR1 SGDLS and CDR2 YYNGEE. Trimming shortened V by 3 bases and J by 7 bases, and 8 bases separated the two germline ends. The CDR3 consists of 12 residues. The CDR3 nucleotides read TGTGCCAGCAGCGGAGTAGGGAATGAGCAGTTCTTC. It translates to CASSGVGNEQFF.

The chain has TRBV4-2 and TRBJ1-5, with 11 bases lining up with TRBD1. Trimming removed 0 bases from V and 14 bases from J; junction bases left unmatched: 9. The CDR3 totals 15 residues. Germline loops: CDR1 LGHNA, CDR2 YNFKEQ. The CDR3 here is CASSQDLGTGGCEHF. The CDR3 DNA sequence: TGTGCCAGCAGCCAAGATCTAGGGACAGGGGGTTGTGAGCATTTT.

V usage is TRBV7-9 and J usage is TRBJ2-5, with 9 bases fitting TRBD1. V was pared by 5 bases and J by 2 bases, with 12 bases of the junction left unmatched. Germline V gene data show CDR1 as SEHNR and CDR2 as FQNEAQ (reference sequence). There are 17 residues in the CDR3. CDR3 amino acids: CASSPRRVGQGQETQYF. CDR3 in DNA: TGTGCCAGCAGCCCTAGGCGAGTGGGACAGGGTCAAGAGACCCAGTACTTC.

The CDR3 region has the DNA TGTGCCAGCAGCCCCGATGGGGCGGGGTATGGCTACACCTTC. The encoded protein is CASSPDGAGYGYTF. The rearrangement uses TRBV6-4 and TRBJ1-2; the D gene is possibly TRBD1 (5 bases). Germline V CDR1 and CDR2: MRHNA, SNTAGT. The CDR3 loop spans 14 amino acids. Trimming took off 6 bases at V and 5 bases at J, with 16 bases between the two ends.